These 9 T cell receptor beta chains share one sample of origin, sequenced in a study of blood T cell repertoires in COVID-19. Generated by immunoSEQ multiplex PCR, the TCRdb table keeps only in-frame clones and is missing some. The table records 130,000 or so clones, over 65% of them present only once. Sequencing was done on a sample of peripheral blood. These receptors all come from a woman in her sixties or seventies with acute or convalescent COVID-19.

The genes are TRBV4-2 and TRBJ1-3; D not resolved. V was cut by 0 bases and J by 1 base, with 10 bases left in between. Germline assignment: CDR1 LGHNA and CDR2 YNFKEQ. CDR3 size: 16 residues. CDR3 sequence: CASSQERGPSGNTIYF. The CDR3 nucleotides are TGTGCCAGCAGCCAAGAGCGAGGCCCTTCTGGAAACACCATATATTTT.

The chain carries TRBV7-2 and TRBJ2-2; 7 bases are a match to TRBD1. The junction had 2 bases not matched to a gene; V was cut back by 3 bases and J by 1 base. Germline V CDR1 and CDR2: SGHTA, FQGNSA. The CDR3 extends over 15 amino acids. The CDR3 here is CASSFRQGNTGELFF. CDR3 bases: TGTGCCAGCAGCTTCCGACAGGGGAACACCGGGGAGCTGTTTTTT.

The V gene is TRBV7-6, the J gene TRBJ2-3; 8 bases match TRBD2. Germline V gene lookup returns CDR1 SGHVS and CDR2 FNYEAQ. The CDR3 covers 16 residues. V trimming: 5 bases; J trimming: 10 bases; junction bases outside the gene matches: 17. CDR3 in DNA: TGTGCCAGCAGCCCCCCCCTACTAGAGCGGGGGAGGGCGCAGTATTTT. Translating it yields CASSPPLLERGRAQYF. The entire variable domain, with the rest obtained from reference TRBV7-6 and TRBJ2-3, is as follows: GAGVSQSPRYKVTKRGQDVALRCDPISGHVSLYWYRQALGQGPEFLTYFNYEAQQDKSGLPNDRFSAERPEGSISTLTIQRTEQRDSAMYRCASSPPLLERGRAQYFGPGTRLTVL.

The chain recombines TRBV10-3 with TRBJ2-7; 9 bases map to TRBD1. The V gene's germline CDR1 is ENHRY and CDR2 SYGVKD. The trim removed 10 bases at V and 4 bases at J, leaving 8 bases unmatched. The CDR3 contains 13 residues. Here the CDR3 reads CATRDRVVYEQYF. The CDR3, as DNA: TGTGCCACCCGGGACAGGGTCGTATACGAGCAGTACTTC.

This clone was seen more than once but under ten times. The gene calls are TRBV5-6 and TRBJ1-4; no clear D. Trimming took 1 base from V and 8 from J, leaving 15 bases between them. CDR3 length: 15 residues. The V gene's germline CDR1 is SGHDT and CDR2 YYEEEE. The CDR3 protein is CASSLLSGRLEKLFF. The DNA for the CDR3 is TGTGCCAGCAGCTTGTTATCCGGCAGGCTAGAAAAACTGTTTTTT. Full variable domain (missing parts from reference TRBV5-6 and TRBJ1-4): DAGVTQSPTHLIKTRGQQVTLRCSPKSGHDTVSWYQQALGQGPQFIFQYYEEEERQRGNFPDRFSGHQFPNYSSELNVNALLLGDSALYLCASSLLSGRLEKLFFGSGTQLSVL.

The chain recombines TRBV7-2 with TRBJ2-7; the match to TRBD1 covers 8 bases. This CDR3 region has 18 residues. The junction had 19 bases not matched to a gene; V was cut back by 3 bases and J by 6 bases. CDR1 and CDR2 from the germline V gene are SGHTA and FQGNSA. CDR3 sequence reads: CASSFGGQELDRGTEQYV. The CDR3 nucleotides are TGTGCCAGCAGCTTTGGGGGACAGGAACTAGACAGGGGAACCGAGCAGTACGTC.

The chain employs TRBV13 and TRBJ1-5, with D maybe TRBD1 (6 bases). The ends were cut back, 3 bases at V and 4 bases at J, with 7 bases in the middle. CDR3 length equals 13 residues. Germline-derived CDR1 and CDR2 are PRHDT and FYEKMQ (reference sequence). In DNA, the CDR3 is TGTGCCAGCAGCTTGGACAGAAATCAGCCCCAGCATTTT. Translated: CASSLDRNQPQHF.

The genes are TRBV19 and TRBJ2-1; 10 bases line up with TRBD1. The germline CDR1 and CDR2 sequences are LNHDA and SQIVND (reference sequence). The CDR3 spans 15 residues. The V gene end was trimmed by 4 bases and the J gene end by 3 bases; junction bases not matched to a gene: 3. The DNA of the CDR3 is TGTGCCAGTAGTAGGTGGACAGGGGGCTACAATGAGCAGTTCTTC. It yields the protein CASSRWTGGYNEQFF.

DNA of the CDR3: TGTGCCAGCAGCCAGGGGGCAAATGAAAAACTGTTTTTT. It specifies CASSQGANEKLFF. This chain uses TRBV5-6 with TRBJ1-4; 8 bases line up with TRBD1. This CDR3 is 13 amino acids long. V dropped 4 bases and J dropped 5; count of bases not matched to a gene: 1. CDR1 SGHDT and CDR2 YYEEEE come from the germline V gene.